Below, 8 T cell receptor beta chains from the same sample are listed, as sequenced in a study of cytomegalovirus exposure and HLA in healthy donors. Clones were sequenced by immunoSEQ multiplex PCR, and TCRdb holds only the in-frame ones, with some missing. The data show about 180,000 clones, 85% seen once. Sequenced sample: PBMCs. The receptor source for this set is a man aged 18 to 29 in good health and CMV-seropositive.

The chain couples TRBV5-1 to TRBJ2-7; maybe TRBD2 (5 bases). CDR1 is SGHRS, CDR2 YFSETQ, per germline. This CDR3 contains 14 residues. Trimming shortened V by 4 bases and J by 0 bases, and 11 bases separated the two germline ends. CDR3 sequence: CASSRDHTSYEQYF. CDR3 sequence (DNA): TGCGCCAGCAGCCGGGATCATACCTCCTACGAGCAGTACTTC.

The rearrangement uses TRBV30 and TRBJ1-1; 9 bases fit TRBD1. Germline-derived CDR1 and CDR2 are GTSNPN and SVGIG (reference sequence). With 7 bases clipped from V and 5 bases from J, the junction kept 8 bases outside the gene matches. The CDR3 spans 13 residues. In DNA form, the CDR3 reads TGTGCCTCCGAAGGGGACAGGGCTACTGAAGCTTTCTTT. This codes for CASEGDRATEAFF.

The chain joins TRBV4-2 to TRBJ1-4, with 12 bases fitting TRBD1. Germline CDR1 reads LGHNA; CDR2 reads YNFKEQ. With 3 bases clipped from V and 4 bases from J, the junction kept 6 bases outside the gene matches. The CDR3 has 17 residues. CDR3 sequence: CASSQGTGGRDNEKLFF. The CDR3 bases are TGTGCCAGCAGCCAGGGGACAGGGGGCCGGGATAATGAAAAACTGTTTTTT.

Regarding this clone: One junction end disagrees with the germline gene, perhaps due to a read error. The chain combines TRBV5-1 with TRBJ2-4, with TRBD2 identical over 9 bases. The germline gives CDR1 SGHRS, CDR2 YFSETQ. The CDR3 length is 14 residues. CDR3 amino acids: CASSVSGGEKIQYF. Written as DNA, the CDR3 is TGCGCCAGCAGCGTTAGCGGGGGAGAAAAAATTCAGTACTTC.

This chain joins TRBV19 and TRBJ2-5; no clear D gene. Germline CDR1 LNHDA, CDR2 SQIVND (reference sequence). Between the trimmed V and J ends, which lost 5 bases and 5 bases, there was a span of 21 bases. The CDR3 is 16 amino acids. The chain's CDR3 is CASSQERTSRPETQYF. In DNA, the CDR3 is TGTGCCAGTAGTCAAGAGAGAACCTCTCGTCCGGAGACCCAGTACTTC.

The CDR3 region has the DNA TGTGCCAGCAGTGAAGGCGGACAGGAGCTCTCTGGGGCCAACGTCCTGACTTTC. Protein sequence: CASSEGGQELSGANVLTF. The chain is built from TRBV2 and TRBJ2-6; 7 nucleotides match TRBD1. Trimming cost V 1 base and J 0 bases; bases outside gene matches: 6. The CDR3 loop spans 18 amino acids. Germline lookup yields CDR1 SNHLY and CDR2 FYNNEI.

The CDR3, as DNA: TGTGCCACGGAATCAGGACTAGCGGCGTTGACAGATACGCAGTATTTT. This sequence encodes CATESGLAALTDTQYF. The chain links TRBV10-3 to TRBJ2-3, with 10 bases lining up with TRBD2. The CDR3 has 16 amino acids. V lost 10 bases to trimming and J lost 3 bases; unmatched junction nucleotides: 13. Germline values: CDR1 ENHRY, CDR2 SYGVKD.

V is TRBV7-9 and J is TRBJ2-5; tentative D call: TRBD1 (5 bases). V was clipped by 5 bases and J by 4 bases, with 17 bases between them. Germline CDR1 SEHNR, CDR2 FQNEAQ (reference sequence). There are 15 residues in the CDR3. CDR3 in DNA: TGTGCCAGCAGCCTACCAGGGTCGGCTCGAGAGACCCAGTACTTC. It encodes CASSLPGSARETQYF.